The 31 T cell receptor beta chains in this list originate from one sample, sequenced in a study of vaccination effects on CD4 cells after COVID-19 (dated by TCRdb to 2021 to 2024). These TCRs are of unknown antigen specificity. The ViraFEST assay stimulated PBMC with viral peptide pools and then used TCR sequencing to identify antigen-specific CD4+ T cell clonotypes by expansion. After 10 days of culture, CD4+ T cells were isolated with the EasySep CD4+ T cell isolation kit. The method was the immunoSEQ multiplex PCR assay. Entries here come from immuneACCESS through TCRdb and include only in-frame sequences with V and J called. Some clones fail to appear in such tables; in the studies checked, an unresolved V gene covers under half of the shortfall, and the cause of the remainder is unknown. A total of 55,000 to 65,000 clones appear in this sample, roughly 79% of them only once. Under 3% of the sample rests with the top ten.

The starting material was CD4+ T cells from PBMCs cultured with HCoV-229E spike peptides, obtained before COVID-19 vaccination. This sample's cell subset or site label indicates: HCoV-229E spike overlapping peptide pool stimulation. The receptors derive from a human donor who received a COVID-19 vaccine.

The V and J genes are TRBV28 and TRBJ2-5; TRBD2 agrees at 7 bases. With V trimmed by 6 bases and J by 2 bases, 6 bases remained unmatched. This CDR3 comprises 14 residues. Germline CDR1 is MDHEN and CDR2 is SYDVKM. The CDR3 coding sequence is TGTGCCAGCAGCGACTATAGCGGGCAAGAGACCCAGTACTTC. Protein: CASSDYSGQETQYF.

The genes are TRBV2 and TRBJ2-7; D is uncertain. Germline V gives CDR1 SNHLY, CDR2 FYNNEI. With 8 bases removed from V and 3 bases from J, the gap between germline ends came to 5 bases. This CDR3 has 10 residues. CDR3 region: CASGIYEQYV. CDR3 nucleotides: TGTGCCAGCGGGATCTACGAGCAGTACGTC.

The rearrangement joins TRBV12-3 or TRBV12-4 to TRBJ2-5, with D unclear. This CDR3 contains 11 residues. Between the trimmed V and J ends, which lost 1 base and 5 bases, there was a span of 2 bases. CDR3 protein: CASSLEETQYF. In nucleotides, the CDR3 is TGTGCCAGCAGTTTAGAGGAGACCCAGTACTTC.

This chain uses TRBV4-1 with TRBJ2-1; D remains unclear. CDR1 and CDR2 (germline): MGHRA, YSYEKL. Trimming cost V 1 base and J 9 bases, with 19 bases left between them. CDR3 length: 16 amino acids. CDR3 bases: TGCGCCAGCAGCCAAGTCGTTAATTTCCCCAGTGGTGAGCAGTTCTTC. Translating gives CASSQVVNFPSGEQFF.

This chain joins TRBV18 and TRBJ1-1; no definite D call. V dropped 0 bases and J dropped 2 bases, with 10 bases sitting between them. The CDR3 has 15 amino acids. Germline-derived CDR1 and CDR2 are KGHSH and LQKENI. The CDR3 here is CASSPPKGSNTEAFF. In nucleotides, the CDR3 is TGTGCCAGCTCACCACCGAAAGGGAGTAACACTGAAGCTTTCTTT.

This clone was detected only a few times. The chain employs TRBV19 and TRBJ1-6; TRBD1 might be the D (6 bases). CDR1 and CDR2 (germline): LNHDA, SQIVND (reference sequence). V gave up 3 bases and J gave up 9 bases, with 9 bases separating them. The CDR3 has 13 amino acids. DNA of the CDR3: TGTGCCAGTAGTATCTTGGGGGCTTCACCCCTCCACTTT. Translating gives CASSILGASPLHF. The full variable domain, in which reference TRBV19 and TRBJ1-6 provide the parts outside the CDR3, is DGGITQSPKYLFRKEGQNVTLSCEQNLNHDAMYWYRQDPGQGLRLIYYSQIVNDFQKGDIAEGYSVSREKKESFPLTVTSAQKNPTAFYLCASSILGASPLHFGNGTRLTVT.

The rearrangement links TRBV2 to TRBJ1-5; TRBD1 is a possible D gene (5 bases). Looked up from germline, CDR1 is SNHLY and CDR2 is FYNNEI. V gave up 7 bases and J gave up 1 base, with 8 bases separating them. The CDR3 consists of 13 residues. The DNA of the CDR3 is TGTGCCAGCAAGACAGACAGCAATCAGCCCCAGCATTTT. Amino acids: CASKTDSNQPQHF.

Remarks on this clone: Other DNA sequences in the same sample also yield this CDR3. This rearrangement joins TRBV18 to TRBJ1-1; the D is unclear. The V end was cut by 4 bases, the J end by 1 base, with 7 bases between. The CDR3 has 13 amino acids. CDR1 and CDR2 (germline): KGHSH, LQKENI. This CDR3 reads CASSLGENTEAFF. The CDR3 bases are TGTGCCAGCTCACTCGGGGAGAACACTGAAGCTTTCTTT.

V gene TRBV11-2 combines with J gene TRBJ2-5; the match to TRBD1 covers 9 bases. The CDR3 runs 18 residues. V gave up 3 bases and J gave up 5 bases; unmatched junction bases: 16. Germline CDR1 reads SGHAT; CDR2 reads FQNNGV. CDR3 bases: TGTGCCAGCAGCTTCTGGGGGACAGGGAAGGGTCCAGGGGAGACCCAGTACTTC. It is translated as CASSFWGTGKGPGETQYF.

The chain recombines TRBV10-2 with TRBJ1-1; D remains ambiguous. Per germline, CDR1 WSHSY and CDR2 SAAADI. Trimming shortened V by 3 bases and J by 1 base, and 18 bases separated the two germline ends. The CDR3 sequence is 17 residues long. As DNA, the CDR3 is TGCGCCAGCAGTGAACGTTCAAGAGGTGTTGAGAACACTGAAGCTTTCTTT. The encoded protein is CASSERSRGVENTEAFF.

The chain recombines TRBV18 with TRBJ2-3, with D perhaps matching TRBD2 (5 bases). The CDR3 sequence is 14 residues long. The germline V gene encodes CDR1 KGHSH and CDR2 LQKENI. Trimming removed 6 bases at V and 4 bases at J, with 14 bases between. CDR3 sequence: CASSPTGRADTQYF. DNA for the CDR3: TGTGCCAGCTCGCCGACCGGGCGGGCAGATACGCAGTATTTT.

This clone was detected only a few times. The V gene is TRBV5-6, the J gene TRBJ2-1, with TRBD2 matching 10 bases. The trim removed 1 base at V and 6 bases at J, leaving 16 bases unmatched. Per the germline V gene, CDR1 is SGHDT and CDR2 is YYEEEE. This CDR3 is built from 19 residues. The chain's CDR3 is CASSLWQGFLAGGLNEQFF. CDR3 nucleotide sequence: TGTGCCAGCAGCTTGTGGCAGGGGTTTTTAGCGGGGGGTCTCAATGAGCAGTTCTTC.

A remark on this clone: Germline and junction disagree at one end, which may indicate a read error. The CDR3 sequence is CASSLDGVTARSGNTICF. DNA for the CDR3: TGTGCCAGCAGCCTGGACGGGGTGACAGCCCGCTCTGGAAACACCATATGTTTT. J is TRBJ1-3 and V is TRBV5-4; a weak D match, TRBD1 (5 bases). Germline V CDR1 and CDR2: SGHNT, YYREEE (reference sequence). CDR3 length: 18 amino acids.

This chain uses TRBV6-5 with TRBJ1-5; D possibly corresponds to TRBD1 (5 bases). The CDR3 runs 15 residues. The V gene lost 6 bases and the J gene lost 3 bases, with 15 bases spanning the gap. Germline-derived CDR1 and CDR2 are MNHEY and SVGAGI. The CDR3 nucleotides read TGTGCCAGCAGCCCCGGGGGGATTGTCAATCAGCCCCAGCATTTT. It translates to CASSPGGIVNQPQHF.

This chain connects TRBV28 to TRBJ1-5; 7 nucleotides align to TRBD1. The CDR3 is made up of 15 amino acids. Trimming took 6 bases from V and 3 from J; bases not matched to a gene: 8. Germline CDR1 and CDR2: MDHEN and SYDVKM. Written as DNA, the CDR3 is TGTGCCAGCAGCCAAACACAGGGGTTCAATCAGCCCCAGCATTTT. Translated, it gives CASSQTQGFNQPQHF.

The chain recombines TRBV10-3 with TRBJ2-3, with TRBD1 matching over 7 bases. V lost 4 bases to trimming and J lost 0 bases; unmatched junction nucleotides: 7. The germline gives CDR1 ENHRY, CDR2 SYGVKD. The CDR3 runs 16 residues. The CDR3 reads CAISGRQGVSTDTQYF. The CDR3 DNA reads as TGTGCCATCAGTGGGCGACAGGGAGTCAGCACAGATACGCAGTATTTT.

CDR3 region: CASSLAGASSYNEQFF. In DNA form, the CDR3 reads TGCGCCAGCAGCTTGGCCGGGGCGAGCTCCTACAATGAGCAGTTCTTC. The genes are TRBV5-1 and TRBJ2-1; D assignment may be TRBD1 or TRBD2 (5 bases each). The V end was cut by 0 bases, the J end by 0 bases, with 10 bases between. The CDR3 is made up of 16 amino acids. Germline CDR1 reads SGHRS; CDR2 reads YFSETQ.

This chain uses TRBV5-1 with TRBJ1-3, with TRBD1 identical over 10 bases. Germline V lookup: CDR1 SGHRS, CDR2 YFSETQ. With 0 bases clipped from V and 2 bases from J, the junction kept 5 bases outside the gene matches. There are 17 residues in the CDR3. CDR3 sequence: CASSLGGQGSTGNTIYF. The CDR3 DNA is TGCGCCAGCAGCTTGGGGGGACAGGGGAGCACTGGAAACACCATATATTTT.

This clone was detected only a few times. J is TRBJ2-1 and V is TRBV6-5, with a tentative D call TRBD1 (5 bases). This CDR3 has 15 residues. Germline values: CDR1 MNHEY, CDR2 SVGAGI. With 2 bases removed from V and 3 bases from J, the gap between germline ends came to 11 bases. Here the CDR3 reads CASSYRGTLYNEQFF. CDR3 in DNA: TGTGCCAGCAGTTACAGGGGAACTCTCTACAATGAGCAGTTCTTC.

This chain uses TRBV18 with TRBJ2-1; 8 nucleotides agree with TRBD1. After removal of 3 bases from V and 4 bases from J, the junction contained 2 bases not matched to a gene. Germline V gene data show CDR1 as KGHSH and CDR2 as LQKENI. The CDR3 contains 14 residues. For the CDR3, the DNA is TGTGCCAGCTCACCGACAGGGGTGTACAATGAGCAGTTCTTC. Translation gives CASSPTGVYNEQFF. The whole variable domain, filled in from reference TRBV18 and TRBJ2-1, reads NAGVMQNPRHLVRRRGQEARLRCSPMKGHSHVYWYRQLPEEGLKFMVYLQKENIIDESGMPKERFSAEFPKEGPSILRIQQVVRGDSAAYFCASSPTGVYNEQFFGPGTRLTVL.

This clone is judged medium-sized. The rearrangement uses TRBV6-5 and TRBJ1-1; D call uncertain. Trimming took off 0 bases at V and 10 bases at J, with 21 bases between the two ends. Germline V gives CDR1 MNHEY, CDR2 SVGAGI. The CDR3 spans 16 residues. The CDR3 spells CASSYSRSFGVEAAFF. The CDR3 nucleotides are TGTGCCAGCAGTTACTCTCGCAGTTTCGGGGTTGAGGCAGCTTTCTTT.

The chain is built from TRBV7-2 and TRBJ2-2; D is possibly TRBD1 (5 bases). Trimming took off 0 bases at V and 6 bases at J, with 11 bases between the two ends. The germline V gene encodes CDR1 SGHTA and CDR2 FQGNSA. The CDR3 runs 15 residues. The CDR3 sequence is CASSLAGAESGELFF. In DNA, the CDR3 is TGTGCCAGCAGCTTAGCTGGGGCGGAATCCGGGGAGCTGTTTTTT.

The chain combines TRBV5-5 with TRBJ2-5, with a weak D call TRBD1 (6 bases). V lost 4 bases, J lost 2 bases, and 18 bases lay in between. This CDR3 has 16 amino acids. The germline CDR1 and CDR2 sequences are SGHKS and YYEKEE (reference sequence). Written as DNA, the CDR3 is TGTGCCAGCAGCGAATTCCTCAGGGGTGGGCAAGAGACCCAGTACTTC. This gives the protein CASSEFLRGGQETQYF.

CDR3 DNA sequence: TGTGCCAGTAGTATTCGAGGTGAGGGGGCCGTGAATACGCAGTATTTT. Amino acid sequence: CASSIRGEGAVNTQYF. The V gene is TRBV19, the J gene TRBJ2-3; 7 bases line up with TRBD1. The germline V gene encodes CDR1 LNHDA and CDR2 SQIVND (reference sequence). V lost 3 bases, J lost 7 bases, and 13 bases stayed unmatched. CDR3 length: 16 residues.

The gene calls are TRBV19 and TRBJ2-1, with TRBD2 identical over 8 bases. The CDR3 consists of 12 residues. The V gene's germline CDR1 is LNHDA and CDR2 SQIVND (reference sequence). J gave up 13 bases and V 6 bases, and 8 bases lay outside the gene matches. The CDR3 DNA follows: TGTGCCAGTAGAACCGGGACTAGTCCCCAGTTCTTC. Translation gives CASRTGTSPQFF.

V gene TRBV14 combines with J gene TRBJ1-6, with D maybe TRBD1 (6 bases). Germline CDR1 is SGHDN and CDR2 is FVKESK. The CDR3 runs to 19 residues. With 3 bases removed from V and 7 bases from J, the gap between germline ends came to 25 bases. This CDR3 is CASSQRAQKAGHQNSPLHF. CDR3 nucleotides: TGTGCCAGCAGCCAGAGGGCACAGAAAGCGGGACATCAAAATTCACCCCTCCACTTT.

The chain joins TRBV18 to TRBJ1-5; TRBD1 agrees at 7 bases. J was trimmed by 6 bases and V by 4 bases; bases with no gene match: 3. Germline assignment: CDR1 KGHSH and CDR2 LQKENI. The CDR3 is made up of 13 amino acids. CDR3 sequence: CASSQGASQPQHF. The CDR3 DNA reads as TGTGCCAGCTCACAGGGGGCTAGTCAGCCCCAGCATTTT.

The V and J genes are TRBV5-6 and TRBJ2-7; no clear D gene. The CDR3 is made up of 15 amino acids. V was pared by 2 bases and J by 0 bases, with 12 bases between. Germline V lookup: CDR1 SGHDT, CDR2 YYEEEE. CDR3 sequence: CASSLVSASSYEQYV. The CDR3 nucleotides are TGTGCCAGCAGCTTAGTATCGGCGAGCTCCTACGAGCAGTACGTC.

This clone was found once. The chain carries TRBV29-1 and TRBJ1-2, with D uncertain. Germline assignment: CDR1 SQVTM and CDR2 ANQGSEA. This CDR3 comprises 12 residues. Deletions cut 0 bases from V and 5 bases from J, with 7 bases between. DNA for the CDR3: TGCAGCGTTGAAGATACGAGGTATGGCTACACCTTC. It is translated as CSVEDTRYGYTF.

This chain joins TRBV6-2 or TRBV6-3 and TRBJ1-5; D gene uncertain. CDR3 size: 15 residues. Trimming shortened V by 5 bases and J by 0 bases, and 11 bases separated the two germline ends. CDR1 and CDR2 (germline): MNHEY, SVGEGT. The DNA of the CDR3 is TGTGCCAGCAGTCCCTGGAGGGATAGCAATCAGCCCCAGCATTTT. Amino acids: CASSPWRDSNQPQHF.

V and J are TRBV24-1 and TRBJ2-3, with 11 bases that match TRBD2. Trimming took 9 bases from V and 2 from J; bases not matched to a gene: 3. Per germline, CDR1 KGHDR and CDR2 SFDVKD. The CDR3 is made up of 14 amino acids. The CDR3 here is CATGGLAATDTQYF. CDR3 sequence (DNA): TGTGCCACCGGGGGACTAGCGGCCACAGATACGCAGTATTTT.